Each of the 13 T cell receptor beta chains below was sequenced from the same sample in a study of blood T cell repertoires in COVID-19. TCRdb keeps only in-frame clones here, not all; method: immunoSEQ multiplex PCR. Among 250,000 or so clones, around 87% were seen once, and the ten largest hold 7.1%. The specimen sequenced was peripheral blood. The receptors come from a woman in her seventies with active or convalescent COVID-19.

V usage is TRBV5-1 and J usage is TRBJ1-2, with TRBD1 identical over 8 bases. J lost 4 bases, V lost 4 bases, and 9 bases had no gene match. There are 15 residues in the CDR3. CDR1 SGHRS and CDR2 YFSETQ come from the germline V gene. The CDR3 nucleotides read TGCGCCAGCAGCCTGAACCGACAGGGGTCCTATGGCTACACCTTC. It translates to CASSLNRQGSYGYTF.

The chain carries TRBV19 and TRBJ1-5; 10 bases agree with TRBD1. Losses at the gene ends were 6 bases for V and 7 bases for J; bases not matched to a gene: 6. The CDR3 has 14 amino acids. Germline lookup yields CDR1 LNHDA and CDR2 SQIVND (reference sequence). CDR3 in amino acids: CASRDRGSRQPQHF. In DNA form, the CDR3 reads TGTGCCAGTAGGGACAGGGGGAGTCGACAGCCCCAGCATTTT. The full variable domain, completed using reference TRBV19 and TRBJ1-5, is DGGITQSPKYLFRKEGQNVTLSCEQNLNHDAMYWYRQDPGQGLRLIYYSQIVNDFQKGDIAEGYSVSREKKESFPLTVTSAQKNPTAFYLCASRDRGSRQPQHFGDGTRLSIL.

The genes are TRBV6-5 and TRBJ2-7, with D perhaps matching TRBD2 (5 bases). V lost 6 bases and J lost 0, with 12 bases in between. Germline lookup yields CDR1 MNHEY and CDR2 SVGAGI. The CDR3 covers 14 residues. The CDR3 DNA is TGTGCCAGCAGGAGGGCCGGAAGCTCCTACGAGCAGTACTTC. Translation gives CASRRAGSSYEQYF.

The rearrangement links TRBV19 to TRBJ1-5, with 8 nucleotides matching TRBD1. Unmatched junction bases numbered 10, after V lost 8 bases and J lost 7 bases. The CDR3 is made up of 14 amino acids. Looked up from germline, CDR1 is LNHDA and CDR2 is SQIVND (reference sequence). The CDR3 region has the DNA TGTGCCAGTCGGATCCGACAGGGGCCCCAGCCCCAGCATTTT. Its protein is CASRIRQGPQPQHF.

The chain links TRBV7-6 to TRBJ2-4, with 10 bases that match TRBD2. Germline V gene lookup returns CDR1 SGHVS and CDR2 FNYEAQ. Trimming removed 5 bases from V and 3 bases from J; junction bases left unmatched: 16. The CDR3 sequence is 19 residues long. CDR3 bases: TGTGCCAGCAGCCTAGGAGGGACTAGCGAGGTAGTCGGCAAAAACATTCAGTACTTC. This gives the protein CASSLGGTSEVVGKNIQYF.

The chain uses TRBV6-5 and TRBJ2-3; a possible D gene is TRBD2 (6 bases). The CDR3 extends over 13 amino acids. Germline V CDR1 and CDR2: MNHEY, SVGAGI. Trimming shortened V by 7 bases and J by 2 bases, and 10 bases separated the two germline ends. The CDR3 loop reads CASMEGNTDTQYF. Here the CDR3 DNA reads TGTGCCAGCATGGAGGGAAACACAGATACGCAGTATTTT.

The V and J genes are TRBV5-4 and TRBJ1-6, with 7 bases fitting TRBD1. CDR3 length: 17 residues. Looked up from germline, CDR1 is SGHNT and CDR2 is YYREEE (reference sequence). After removal of 0 bases from V and 7 bases from J, the junction contained 10 bases not matched to a gene. CDR3 sequence (DNA): TGTGCCAGCAGCTTGGGCGGGGCCCAGGGGGACAATTCACCCCTCCACTTT. It translates to CASSLGGAQGDNSPLHF.

Regarding this clone: The junction shows a germline mismatch at one end, possibly a read error. This chain links TRBV6-5 with TRBJ2-7; 11 bases fit TRBD1. Germline CDR1 MNHEY, CDR2 SVGAGI. This CDR3 is 12 amino acids long. The CDR3 loop reads CASGRTGQGATF. The CDR3 bases are TGTGCCAGCGGGAGAACCGGACAGGGGGCAACCTTC.

The rearrangement joins TRBV2 to TRBJ1-3, with unresolved D. Trimming removed 8 bases at V and 0 bases at J, with 8 bases between. This CDR3 has 13 amino acids. Germline CDR1 SNHLY, CDR2 FYNNEI. The CDR3 reads CASSYFSGNTIYF. CDR3 nucleotide sequence: TGTGCCAGCTCCTATTTCTCTGGAAACACCATATATTTT.

This clone was observed a single time. The chain combines TRBV19 with TRBJ1-5, with D perhaps matching TRBD1 (6 bases). The CDR3 totals 15 residues. In germline, CDR1 is LNHDA, CDR2 SQIVND (reference sequence). V was pared by 3 bases and J by 1 base, with 10 bases between. The DNA of the CDR3 is TGTGCCAGTAGTATTAAGGGGGGGAGCAATCAGCCCCAGCATTTT. This translates into CASSIKGGSNQPQHF. The full variable domain, completed using reference TRBV19 and TRBJ1-5, is DGGITQSPKYLFRKEGQNVTLSCEQNLNHDAMYWYRQDPGQGLRLIYYSQIVNDFQKGDIAEGYSVSREKKESFPLTVTSAQKNPTAFYLCASSIKGGSNQPQHFGDGTRLSIL.

The chain carries TRBV12-5 and TRBJ1-1; D unresolved. The CDR3 is made up of 14 amino acids. Germline CDR1 reads LGHNT; CDR2 reads FRNRAP. Trimming stripped 2 bases from V and 0 bases from J, with 7 bases between. CDR3 loop: CASGLPFVNTEAFF. CDR3 bases: TGTGCTAGTGGTTTGCCCTTTGTGAACACTGAAGCTTTCTTT.

The V gene is TRBV7-8, the J gene TRBJ1-1; D is unclear. The V gene's germline CDR1 is SGHVS and CDR2 FQNEAQ. Trimming removed 2 bases from V and 6 bases from J, with 7 bases in between. The length of the CDR3 is 12 residues. The CDR3 region is CASSLFQAEAFF. The CDR3 coding sequence is TGTGCCAGCAGCTTATTTCAGGCTGAAGCTTTCTTT.

V is TRBV12-3 or TRBV12-4 and J is TRBJ1-5; D remains unclear. Trimming stripped 2 bases from V and 4 bases from J, with 6 bases between. The CDR3 runs 13 residues. The CDR3 bases are TGTGCCAGCAGTTTACGGTTGAATCAGCCCCAGCATTTT. Translating gives CASSLRLNQPQHF.